Listed below are T cell receptor beta chains from one sample, sequenced in a study of T cell repertoires in cytomegalovirus infection. From the reads, TCRdb called clonotypes with MiXCR, one entry per CDR3 protein. The sample lists hundreds of thousands of distinct CDR3 sequences, about 9.2% occurring once. The specimen was PBMCs. The source of these receptors is a human donor in good health (CMV status not recorded). Some clones in this sample may be carry-over from other donors' samples. Each CDR3 is given without its conserved first and last residue. Each record gives: V gene, J gene, CDR3 protein.

V gene: TRBV6-2/TRBV6-3
J gene: TRBJ1-1
CDR3 protein: ASNDGGPPNTEAF

V gene: TRBV20-1
J gene: TRBJ1-1
CDR3 protein: SAGRSMNTEAF

V gene: TRBV7-2
J gene: TRBJ2-3
CDR3 protein: ASSLAGGLGGSTDTQY

V gene: TRBV18
J gene: TRBJ1-6
CDR3 protein: ASSPPVGVGNSPLH

V gene: TRBV12-3/TRBV12-4
J gene: TRBJ2-2
CDR3 protein: ASRGGQGNTGELF

V gene: TRBV6-5
J gene: TRBJ1-1
CDR3 protein: ASSYSPTGRKNTEAF

V gene: TRBV12-3/TRBV12-4
J gene: TRBJ2-4
CDR3 protein: ASSFRDQNIQY

V gene: TRBV29-1
J gene: TRBJ1-4
CDR3 protein: SVPGGANEKLF

V gene: TRBV7-9
J gene: TRBJ2-3
CDR3 protein: ASSSGGGYTDTQY

V gene: TRBV6-5
J gene: TRBJ2-7
CDR3 protein: ASSYSISWGAREQY

V gene: TRBV7-2
J gene: TRBJ2-7
CDR3 protein: ASSLVTGLRPYEQY

V gene: TRBV20-1
J gene: TRBJ1-2
CDR3 protein: SAQDVTGGGYGYT

V gene: TRBV7-6
J gene: TRBJ2-1
CDR3 protein: ASSLRASPYNEQF

V gene: TRBV4-3
J gene: TRBJ2-1
CDR3 protein: ASSQGTGGDEQF

V gene: TRBV7-6
J gene: TRBJ2-2
CDR3 protein: ASSLRGGGAAGELF

V gene: TRBV7-6
J gene: TRBJ2-5
CDR3 protein: ASSRTFQETQY

V gene: TRBV29-1
J gene: TRBJ2-2
CDR3 protein: SGRQGSNTGELF

V gene: TRBV5-5
J gene: TRBJ2-5
CDR3 protein: ASSTSKTQY

V gene: TRBV29-1
J gene: TRBJ2-5
CDR3 protein: SAGGPRREETQY

V gene: TRBV7-3
J gene: TRBJ2-5
CDR3 protein: ASGTSGGAGETQY

V gene: TRBV6-5
J gene: TRBJ2-1
CDR3 protein: ASSYLAGAYNEQF

V gene: TRBV7-8
J gene: TRBJ1-5
CDR3 protein: ASSLWTGPNQPQH

V gene: TRBV20-1
J gene: TRBJ1-5
CDR3 protein: SARSSGGFSNQPQH

V gene: TRBV7-9
J gene: TRBJ2-1
CDR3 protein: ASSSTRDRVDEQF

V gene: TRBV7-2
J gene: TRBJ1-1
CDR3 protein: ASSQGTGGRRRRAF

V gene: TRBV29-1
J gene: TRBJ1-2
CDR3 protein: SGLAQGIYGYT

V gene: TRBV20-1
J gene: TRBJ1-5
CDR3 protein: SARYTRQSGGYQPQH

V gene: TRBV7-9
J gene: TRBJ1-1
CDR3 protein: ASNPEVPTEAF

V gene: TRBV10-3
J gene: TRBJ2-5
CDR3 protein: AISESSGKALKTQY

V gene: TRBV20-1
J gene: TRBJ1-2
CDR3 protein: SARDSSPGYT

V gene: TRBV12-5
J gene: TRBJ2-1
CDR3 protein: ASGYPGLYNEQF

V gene: TRBV2
J gene: TRBJ2-3
CDR3 protein: ASRPGLATDTQY

V gene: TRBV28
J gene: TRBJ2-7
CDR3 protein: ASSGLGEQY

V gene: TRBV6-2/TRBV6-3
J gene: TRBJ2-2
CDR3 protein: ASSYLGTHTGELF

V gene: TRBV28
J gene: TRBJ2-4
CDR3 protein: ASSSPGENIQY

V gene: TRBV2
J gene: TRBJ2-5
CDR3 protein: ASRRDPASETQY

V gene: TRBV20-1
J gene: TRBJ2-1
CDR3 protein: SADTPGQGLGSYNEQF

V gene: TRBV4-2
J gene: TRBJ2-1
CDR3 protein: ASSQEERRVYNEQF

V gene: TRBV7-8
J gene: TRBJ2-2
CDR3 protein: ASSLRAADVTGELF

V gene: TRBV6-1
J gene: TRBJ2-3
CDR3 protein: ASSYGRRGTDTQY

V gene: TRBV7-9
J gene: TRBJ1-2
CDR3 protein: ASSFGMRGGYT

V gene: TRBV7-9
J gene: TRBJ1-1
CDR3 protein: ASSLGTGSLNTEAF

V gene: TRBV7-2
J gene: TRBJ2-4
CDR3 protein: ASSLGDSQYRIQY

V gene: TRBV2
J gene: TRBJ2-1
CDR3 protein: ASSLDSPSYNEQF

V gene: TRBV10-3
J gene: TRBJ2-5
CDR3 protein: ATGRGHGETQY

V gene: TRBV20-1
J gene: TRBJ1-5
CDR3 protein: SARYRVGSNQPQH